A selection of T cell receptor beta chains follows, all from one sample in a study of T cell changes during pregnancy in multiple sclerosis. Method: immunoSEQ multiplex PCR; TCRdb's copy keeps in-frame clones and lacks some. Among some 80,000 clones listed, roughly 90% were seen once. The sample consisted of peripheral blood, taken in the first trimester of pregnancy. The receptors stem from a female donor in good health, enrolled as a control in a pregnancy study. Each CDR3 is given without its conserved first and last residue.

CDR3 protein: ASSPMTGAVTEAF
CDR3 length: 13
V gene: TRBV18
J gene: TRBJ1-1

CDR3 protein: SATWGDEAF
CDR3 length: 9
V gene: TRBV20-1
J gene: TRBJ1-1

CDR3 protein: ASSLPTGEQY
CDR3 length: 10
V gene: TRBV7-2
J gene: TRBJ2-7

CDR3 protein: ASSLYQGNIQY
CDR3 length: 11
V gene: TRBV7-2
J gene: TRBJ2-4

CDR3 protein: ASSPPLGNTIY
CDR3 length: 11
V gene: TRBV4-2
J gene: TRBJ1-3

CDR3 protein: AIRPGTAAYEQY
CDR3 length: 12
V gene: TRBV10-3
J gene: TRBJ2-7

CDR3 protein: AWSDRTSGSYEQY
CDR3 length: 13
V gene: TRBV30
J gene: TRBJ2-7

CDR3 protein: ASSPGTGLTDTQY
CDR3 length: 13
V gene: TRBV18
J gene: TRBJ2-3

CDR3 protein: ASSFTPASTYEQY
CDR3 length: 13
V gene: TRBV5-1
J gene: TRBJ2-7

CDR3 protein: ASSLIGGTSSYEQY
CDR3 length: 14
V gene: TRBV7-9
J gene: TRBJ2-7

CDR3 protein: ASASQGLGNQPQH
CDR3 length: 13
V gene: TRBV6-1
J gene: TRBJ1-5

CDR3 protein: ASSFSLNTEAF
CDR3 length: 11
V gene: TRBV5-1
J gene: TRBJ1-1

CDR3 protein: ASSVAQQGGRTDTQY
CDR3 length: 15
V gene: TRBV9
J gene: TRBJ2-3

CDR3 protein: ASSLADLDSGAF
CDR3 length: 12
V gene: TRBV5-4
J gene: TRBJ1-1

CDR3 protein: ASSEADRGANYGYT
CDR3 length: 14
V gene: TRBV6-1
J gene: TRBJ1-2

CDR3 protein: ASSFGYLPYEQY
CDR3 length: 12
V gene: TRBV7-6
J gene: TRBJ2-7

CDR3 protein: SGISTDTQY
CDR3 length: 9
V gene: TRBV20-1
J gene: TRBJ2-3

CDR3 protein: ASSIWGRPGTTDTQY
CDR3 length: 15
V gene: TRBV19
J gene: TRBJ2-3

CDR3 protein: ASSLMTGGLGNTIY
CDR3 length: 14
V gene: TRBV14
J gene: TRBJ1-3

CDR3 protein: ASSQGFISYYEQY
CDR3 length: 13
V gene: TRBV14
J gene: TRBJ2-7

CDR3 protein: ASSAGQGSYNEQF
CDR3 length: 13
V gene: TRBV5-1
J gene: TRBJ2-1

CDR3 protein: ASSQSGGGETQY
CDR3 length: 12
V gene: TRBV7-7
J gene: TRBJ2-5

CDR3 protein: ASSPRTGENTEAF
CDR3 length: 13
V gene: TRBV18
J gene: TRBJ1-1

CDR3 protein: ASSLREYTEAF
CDR3 length: 11
V gene: TRBV27
J gene: TRBJ1-1

CDR3 protein: ASSSLAGGWRDTQY
CDR3 length: 14
V gene: TRBV28
J gene: TRBJ2-3

CDR3 protein: ASSEGPAGKLF
CDR3 length: 11
V gene: TRBV2
J gene: TRBJ1-4

CDR3 protein: ASSPRGAATGSRETQY
CDR3 length: 16
V gene: TRBV19
J gene: TRBJ2-5

CDR3 protein: ASRDRYSNQPQH
CDR3 length: 12
V gene: TRBV19
J gene: TRBJ1-5

CDR3 protein: ASSDLTSGGANEQF
CDR3 length: 14
V gene: TRBV6-4
J gene: TRBJ2-1

CDR3 protein: ASSYEAGSYNEQF
CDR3 length: 13
V gene: TRBV6-5
J gene: TRBJ2-1

CDR3 protein: ASSLDEVSTEAF
CDR3 length: 12
V gene: TRBV5-4
J gene: TRBJ1-1

CDR3 protein: ASSPPTEGSEQY
CDR3 length: 12
V gene: TRBV18
J gene: TRBJ2-7

CDR3 protein: ASSLGLAGGQETQY
CDR3 length: 14
V gene: TRBV13
J gene: TRBJ2-5

CDR3 protein: AIRGTGTSEETQY
CDR3 length: 13
V gene: TRBV10-3
J gene: TRBJ2-5

CDR3 protein: ASSATGGNQPQH
CDR3 length: 12
V gene: TRBV9
J gene: TRBJ1-5

CDR3 protein: ASSPRPTGQGDTEAF
CDR3 length: 15
V gene: TRBV5-1
J gene: TRBJ1-1

CDR3 protein: SARSLYEQY
CDR3 length: 9
V gene: TRBV20-1
J gene: TRBJ2-7